This T cell receptor beta chain is from a study of T-cell reconstitution after alpha-beta-depleted transplantation in children (dated by TCRdb to the mid-2010s). Looking at the study overall: Using TCR repertoire profiling, the study quantitatively followed how T-cell immune reconstitution unfolded in children after TCRalphabeta/CD19-depleted allogeneic hematopoietic cell transplantation. Results and caveats for the whole study, not just this receptor: In some patients, high TCRbeta diversity at day 60 was attributed to recipient T cells and intrathymic progenitors that had survived conditioning. Hyperexpanded clone frequencies declined over subsequent months; after one year, T-cell counts and TCRbeta diversity were mostly attributed to newly produced T cells. Apparently early alphabetaT-cell count recovery about two months after transplant reportedly relied on only several hundred rapidly expanded clones derived from non-depleted graft cells.

This specimen's treatment or condition label, interpreted: allogeneic hematopoietic cell transplantation with graft depleted of TCRalphabeta T cells and CD19 B cells. Transplant recipients were children who received TCRalphabeta/CD19-depleted allogeneic hematopoietic cell grafts. The library was obtained by PCR. Data came from an Illumina HiSeq 2500. To normalize quantification of the TCRbeta repertoire, the TCR libraries were built with molecular barcoding that relied on unique molecular identifiers. In-frame beta chains were kept once TCRdb had trimmed the public reads at Q25 with fastp and called clones with MiXCR. Here each entry gathers all rows of one CDR3 protein and keeps the most common genes and DNA. The sample yields 140,000 or so distinct CDR3 sequences; about 9% were counted once. The top ten hold roughly 20% of the sample. In this sample, this clonotype turned up many times. The antigen it recognizes is unknown. No much larger clone exists at a distance of one base, and base qualities are not known.

From the cysteine up to the phenylalanine, the CDR3 has a length of 19 residues. Here the CDR3 DNA is all that survives: 57 bases in frame from base 1. V drops 0 bases and J drops 2 bases, leaving 22 bases in between. CDR1 and CDR2, looked up from the germline V gene, are LGHNA and YSLEER. The chain couples TRBV4-3 to TRBJ2-5; the D gene remains uncertain. The sequence derives from a female patient between 2 and 15 years old who had a stem cell transplant for congenital amegakaryocytic thrombocytopenia, so the T cells may come from the graft donor. The source material was PBMCs, mostly from graft donor cells, sampled 180 days after TCRalphabeta/CD19-depleted stem cell transplant. The DNA is TGCGCCAGCAGCCAAGATTGGGCAGAGACCCTTTCCCCTCAAGAGACCCAGTACTTC. Its protein is CASSQDWAETLSPQETQYF.